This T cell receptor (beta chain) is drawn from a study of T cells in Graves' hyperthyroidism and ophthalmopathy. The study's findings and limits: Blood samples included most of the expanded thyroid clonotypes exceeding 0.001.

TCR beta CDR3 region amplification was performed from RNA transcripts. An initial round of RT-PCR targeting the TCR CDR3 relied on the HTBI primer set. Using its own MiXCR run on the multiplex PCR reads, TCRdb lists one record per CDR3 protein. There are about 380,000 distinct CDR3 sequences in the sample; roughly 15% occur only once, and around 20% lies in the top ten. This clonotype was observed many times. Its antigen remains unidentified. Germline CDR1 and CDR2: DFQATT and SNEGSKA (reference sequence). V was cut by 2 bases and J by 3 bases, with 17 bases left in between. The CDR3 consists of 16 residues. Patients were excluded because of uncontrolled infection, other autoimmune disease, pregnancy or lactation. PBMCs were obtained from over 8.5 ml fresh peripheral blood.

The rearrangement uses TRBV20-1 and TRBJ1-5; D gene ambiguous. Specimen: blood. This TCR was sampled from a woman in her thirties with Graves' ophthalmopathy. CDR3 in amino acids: CSARKDLLAANQPQHF. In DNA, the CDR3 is TGCAGTGCTAGAAAGGATTTATTGGCGGCCAATCAGCCCCAGCATTTT.